One TCR beta chain is described in this entry. Antigen: not known. This sample is drawn from a study of beta chain features in type 1 diabetes. V dropped 1 base and J dropped 3 bases, with 10 bases sitting between them. Germline CDR1 MGHRA, CDR2 YSYEKL. The CDR3 sequence is 16 residues long. All of the isolated RNA was reverse transcribed, so expressed TCRB transcripts were sequenced. Libraries were prepared by immunoSEQ multiplex PCR; TCRdb keeps only in-frame clonotypes and omits some of them. The data show about 700,000 clones, over 10% seen once. General study findings and limits: A greater similarity of naive, central memory and Treg TCRB repertoires was seen among patients than among healthy donors. In all four CD4+ subsets, TCRB CDR3 length was significantly, moderately reduced in type 1 diabetes.

The clonotype comes from a man in his late teens or twenties with type 1 diabetes. Material for sequencing was naive CD4+ T cells from blood. The chain links TRBV4-1 to TRBJ2-6; no clear D gene. CDR3 loop: CASSQVRTLGANVLTF. As DNA, the CDR3 is TGCGCCAGCAGCCAAGTGAGGACCCTTGGGGCCAACGTCCTGACTTTC.